The source of this T cell receptor (beta chain) is a study of beta chain features in type 1 diabetes. CDR1 and CDR2 from the germline V gene are KGHSH and LQKENI. The germline V and J ends were trimmed by 0 bases and 12 bases, with 11 bases remaining between them. The CDR3 is 13 amino acids. The sequenced template was cDNA made from the entire isolated RNA. Profiling relied on immunoSEQ multiplex PCR, and the TCRdb table lists in-frame clones only, not all of them. This sample has around 160,000 clones, with under 60% found just once. It was one heparinised blood draw, averaging around 120 mL, that each donor gave. By way of CD45RO/CCR7/CD25/CD127/CD95/CD27, the CD4+ regulatory, stem cell-like memory, central memory and naive cells were sorted.

The source of this sequence is a man aged 18-30 years in good health. The specimen sequenced was Tregs from blood. V is TRBV18 and J is TRBJ1-4; the D gene is possibly TRBD1 (5 bases). The CDR3 region is CASSPPGGVELFF. DNA of the CDR3: TGTGCCAGCTCACCACCGGGAGGGGTCGAACTGTTTTTT.